This T cell receptor (beta chain) came from a study of blood T cell repertoires in COVID-19. In the study overall: Samples of COVID-19 (acute and convalescent) were obtained from the United States, Italy and Spain. T cells, B-cell-depleted T cells, or PBMCs supplied cDNA or gDNA.

As processed by the authors: For nucleated cells, counts were estimated from reference gene primer amplification. TCRdb's copy holds only in-frame clones and misses some; the assay was immunoSEQ multiplex PCR. V, J and clone size are taken as reported in that table, and D and trimming were inferred from the DNA itself. The data contain 230,000 or so clones, nearly 90% of them seen just once; the ten biggest clones take up about 2%. A Seattle source enrolled patients during active infection and followed them longitudinally. CDR3 size: 15 residues. V trimming: 8 bases; J trimming: 0 bases; junction bases outside the gene matches: 3. Germline-derived CDR1 and CDR2 are WSHSY and SAAADI.

The source of this sequence is a woman aged 60-75 years with COVID-19, enrolled during active disease. Sequenced: peripheral blood. The V call is TRBV10-2, the J call TRBJ1-3, with 11 bases identical to TRBD1. This CDR3 reads CASGTGGISGNTIYF. CDR3 sequence (DNA): TGCGCCAGCGGGACAGGGGGGATCTCTGGAAACACCATATATTTT.